This T cell receptor (beta chain) was retrieved from a study of shared clonotypes between healthy human individuals. Sequencing used immunoSEQ multiplex PCR; TCRdb keeps in-frame clones, though not all of them. The data show 1,500,000 or so clones, 98% seen once. Germline assignment: CDR1 SGHRS and CDR2 YFSETQ. Trimming removed 4 bases from V and 6 bases from J; junction bases left unmatched: 2. The CDR3 contains 15 residues. CD4+ cell separation produced CD45RA+ naive and CD45RA-negative memory subsets. The J gene is TRBJ2-2, the V gene TRBV5-1; 14 nucleotides align to TRBD2. The TCR originated in a man aged 25-40 years in good health. Input material: naive CD4+ T cells sorted from blood. Indicated subset: CD45RA+ positively selected. The CDR3 bases are TGCGCCAGCAGCCGACTAGCGGGAGGGGCCGGGGAGCTGTTTTTT. This codes for CASSRLAGGAGELFF.